A single sample is the source of the 25 T cell receptor beta chains below, sequenced in a study of tumour-infiltrating T cells in Burkitt lymphoma. The table came from immunoSEQ multiplex PCR; TCRdb's copy has only in-frame clones and leaves some out. Counted here are several hundred clones, more than 65% occurring once; the ten biggest clones make up 22%. The sample was tumor tissue. The receptors here all came from a human donor with Burkitt lymphoma.

V gene TRBV9 combines with J gene TRBJ1-2; no reliable D call. This CDR3 is built from 12 residues. Trimming pared 4 bases from V and 3 bases from J, leaving 7 bases between. Germline-derived CDR1 and CDR2 are SGDLS and YYNGEE. The CDR3 loop is CASSPPDYGYTF. The CDR3 DNA follows: TGTGCCAGCAGCCCCCCTGACTATGGCTACACCTTC.

This clone was found a few times. The chain has TRBV7-9 and TRBJ2-5; D may match TRBD1 or TRBD2 (5 bases each). The CDR3 extends over 17 amino acids. V lost 3 bases to trimming and J lost 5 bases, with 22 bases between them. Germline V CDR1 and CDR2: SEHNR, FQNEAQ (reference sequence). CDR3 DNA: TGTGCCAGCAGCTTCCCCGGGAAGGGGCCGTCTCGGGAGACCCAGTACTTC. The encoded protein is CASSFPGKGPSRETQYF. Based on the CDR3 plus reference TRBV7-9 and TRBJ2-5, the full variable domain is DTGVSQNPRHKITKRGQNVTFRCDPISEHNRLYWYRQTLGQGPEFLTYFQNEAQLEKSRLLSDRFSAERPKGSFSTLEIQRTEQGDSAMYLCASSFPGKGPSRETQYFGPGTRLLVL.

This rearrangement joins TRBV5-4 to TRBJ1-1, with D maybe TRBD1 (6 bases). The CDR3 loop spans 13 amino acids. Trimming shortened V by 5 bases and J by 6 bases, and 14 bases separated the two germline ends. Germline loops: CDR1 SGHNT, CDR2 YYREEE (reference sequence). The CDR3 is CASREGGRPEAFF. The CDR3 nucleotides read TGTGCCAGCAGGGAGGGGGGGCGTCCTGAAGCTTTCTTT.

The chain joins TRBV5-6 to TRBJ2-1; no definite D call. The CDR3 runs 12 residues. CDR1 is SGHDT and CDR2 is YYEEEE in the germline V gene. V was trimmed by 5 bases and J by 5 bases, leaving 8 bases between them. The CDR3 here is CASSVSDNEQFF. CDR3 DNA: TGTGCCAGCAGTGTCAGTGACAATGAGCAGTTCTTC.

About this clone: At one of its ends the junction is not consistent with the germline gene, which may arise from a read error. This sample also contains other DNA sequences that code for the same CDR3. The rearrangement uses TRBV15 and TRBJ1-5; D remains unclear. The CDR3 is made up of 14 amino acids. Per germline, CDR1 LNHNV and CDR2 YYDKDF (reference sequence). The CDR3 here is CATSSQNSNQPQHF. The CDR3, as DNA: TGCGCCACCAGCAGCCAAAATAGCAATCAGCCCCAGCATTTT.

The chain carries TRBV6-1 and TRBJ2-7; the match to TRBD2 covers 7 bases. This CDR3 contains 16 residues. The V gene end was trimmed by 3 bases and the J gene end by 0 bases; junction bases not matched to a gene: 8. Germline assignment: CDR1 MNHNS and CDR2 SASEGT. CDR3 in amino acids: CASSEVVGGGSYEQYF. CDR3 bases: TGTGCCAGCAGTGAGGTTGTTGGCGGGGGCTCCTACGAGCAGTACTTC.

The V and J genes are TRBV5-4 and TRBJ1-3; perhaps TRBD1 as D (5 bases). The CDR3 length is 14 residues. The V end was cut by 1 base, the J end by 2 bases, with 7 bases between. Germline CDR1 and CDR2: SGHNT and YYREEE (reference sequence). The CDR3 nucleotides read TGTGCCAGCAGCTTGTCAGGGCCTGGAAACACCATATATTTT. Translation: CASSLSGPGNTIYF.

This clone was counted between two and nine times. This sample includes further DNA sequences coding for the same CDR3. The V and J genes are TRBV5-8 and TRBJ2-2; 7 nucleotides match TRBD1. After removal of 4 bases from V and 1 base from J, the junction contained 4 bases not matched to a gene. The CDR3 consists of 15 residues. Germline V gene sequence: CDR1 SGHTS, CDR2 YDEGEE. This CDR3 is CASSAGTENTGELFF. DNA for the CDR3: TGTGCCAGCAGCGCCGGGACAGAGAACACCGGGGAGCTGTTTTTT.

This chain uses TRBV7-9 with TRBJ2-3; 7 nucleotides line up with TRBD1. The CDR3 sequence is 15 residues long. Germline trimming cut 5 bases from V and 1 base from J; bases unmatched to any gene: 6. Germline values: CDR1 SEHNR, CDR2 FQNEAQ (reference sequence). CDR3 in DNA: TGTGCCAGCAGCCTTCAGGGGGTTGGCACAGATACGCAGTATTTT. Protein sequence: CASSLQGVGTDTQYF.

The chain combines TRBV19 with TRBJ2-7; tentatively, D is TRBD2 (6 bases). CDR3 length: 12 amino acids. Germline V lookup: CDR1 LNHDA, CDR2 SQIVND (reference sequence). Trimming cost V 10 bases and J 2 bases, with 12 bases left between them. CDR3 nucleotides: TGTGCCACCGCGTCGGGAGCCTACGAGCAGTACTTC. Protein product: CATASGAYEQYF.

The chain uses TRBV11-2 and TRBJ2-7; TRBD1 is a possible D gene (6 bases). Germline CDR1 is SGHAT and CDR2 is FQNNGV. The CDR3 has 14 residues. V lost 3 bases and J 5 bases, leaving 14 bases between the germline ends. Written as DNA, the CDR3 is TGTGCCAGCAGCTTCAAACAGGGTTCCAACGAGCAGTACTTC. The encoded protein is CASSFKQGSNEQYF.

This chain links TRBV11-2 with TRBJ2-2, with TRBD2 identical over 15 bases. V dropped 0 bases and J dropped 4; count of bases not matched to a gene: 3. Germline lookup yields CDR1 SGHAT and CDR2 FQNNGV. The CDR3 runs 18 residues. CDR3 DNA: TGTGCCAGCAGCTTAGAGGGACTAGCGGGGGGAGGCACCGGGGAGCTGTTTTTT. Translation: CASSLEGLAGGGTGELFF.

The gene calls are TRBV9 and TRBJ2-1, with TRBD2 matching 7 bases. Unmatched junction bases numbered 10, after V lost 2 bases and J lost 8 bases. The CDR3 contains 15 residues. Per the germline V gene, CDR1 is SGDLS and CDR2 is YYNGEE. The CDR3 nucleotides are TGTGCCAGCAGCGTCAGAGGCGGGGGAGAGGATGAGCAGTTCTTC. This encodes CASSVRGGGEDEQFF.

This chain connects TRBV13 to TRBJ1-6, with 10 positions matching TRBD1. Trimming took 4 bases from V and 7 from J; bases not matched to a gene: 1. This CDR3 comprises 14 residues. The V gene's germline CDR1 is PRHDT and CDR2 FYEKMQ (reference sequence). As DNA, the CDR3 is TGTGCCAGCAGCTCGGGACAGGGGAATTCACCCCTCCACTTT. It codes for CASSSGQGNSPLHF. The whole variable domain, remainder taken from reference TRBV13 and TRBJ1-6, is AAGVIQSPRHLIKEKRETATLKCYPIPRHDTVYWYQQGPGQDPQFLISFYEKMQSDKGSIPDRFSAQQFSDYHSELNMSSLELGDSALYFCASSSGQGNSPLHFGNGTRLTVT.

The V and J genes are TRBV5-4 and TRBJ2-3; 7 nucleotides align to TRBD2. This CDR3 has 15 amino acids. The germline V gene has CDR1 SGHNT and CDR2 YYREEE (reference sequence). Unmatched junction bases numbered 6, after V lost 5 bases and J lost 0 bases. The CDR3 protein is CASSQRRGSTDTQYF. The CDR3 nucleotides read TGTGCCAGCAGTCAGAGGCGGGGGAGCACAGATACGCAGTATTTT.

This clone was counted a single time. J is TRBJ1-1 and V is TRBV19, with D possibly matching TRBD1 (5 bases). The germline V gene has CDR1 LNHDA and CDR2 SQIVND (reference sequence). The V end was cut by 3 bases, the J end by 3 bases, with 11 bases between. CDR3 size: 14 residues. CDR3 in amino acids: CASSIRWGDTEAFF. The CDR3 region has the DNA TGTGCCAGTAGTATTAGATGGGGGGACACTGAAGCTTTCTTT. Supplemented by reference TRBV19 and TRBJ1-1, the full variable domain reads DGGITQSPKYLFRKEGQNVTLSCEQNLNHDAMYWYRQDPGQGLRLIYYSQIVNDFQKGDIAEGYSVSREKKESFPLTVTSAQKNPTAFYLCASSIRWGDTEAFFGQGTRLTVV.

The V call is TRBV19, the J call TRBJ2-6; possible D gene TRBD2, 7 bases. Germline loops: CDR1 LNHDA, CDR2 SQIVND (reference sequence). With 7 bases removed from V and 0 bases from J, the gap between germline ends came to 16 bases. This CDR3 comprises 17 residues. The CDR3 DNA reads TGTGCCAGTACCCTGAGGGGAGGGGGCTCTGGGGCCAACGTCCTGACTTTC. Its translation is CASTLRGGGSGANVLTF.

This clone was detected only a few times. The identical CDR3 is also encoded by other nucleotide sequences in the sample. The chain employs TRBV15 and TRBJ1-5; D ambiguous. Germline lookup yields CDR1 LNHNV and CDR2 YYDKDF (reference sequence). Trimming stripped 3 bases from V and 0 bases from J, with 6 bases between. The CDR3 sequence is 14 residues long. CDR3 residues: CATSSQNSNQPQHF. CDR3 coding DNA: TGTGCCACCAGCAGCCAAAATAGCAATCAGCCCCAGCATTTT.

The CDR3 DNA follows: TGTGCCAGCAGCCCTGGGACGGAAGCTTTCTTT. It specifies CASSPGTEAFF. The genes are TRBV11-3 and TRBJ1-1, with D possibly TRBD1 on 5 matching bases. Germline CDR1 is SGHNT and CDR2 is YENEEA. V lost 5 bases, J lost 8 bases, and 9 bases lay in between. This CDR3 region has 11 residues.

The table lists this clone with a few counts. V usage is TRBV4-2 and J usage is TRBJ2-4; D is perhaps TRBD1 or TRBD2 (5 bases each). Germline CDR1 is LGHNA and CDR2 is YNFKEQ. V gave up 0 bases and J gave up 0 bases, with 12 bases separating them. There are 17 residues in the CDR3. The DNA for the CDR3 is TGTGCCAGCAGCCAAGAGGTGGGGGTAGTAGCCAAAAACATTCAGTACTTC. It yields the protein CASSQEVGVVAKNIQYF.

This clone has more than one count but fewer than ten. J is TRBJ1-3 and V is TRBV7-9; D gene uncertain. From germline, CDR1 is SEHNR and CDR2 FQNEAQ (reference sequence). The CDR3 runs 15 residues. The V and J ends lost 2 bases and 0 bases respectively, with 8 bases between them. The CDR3 reads CASSLTVTSGNTIYF. CDR3 sequence (DNA): TGTGCCAGCAGCTTAACAGTAACCTCTGGAAACACCATATATTTT.

The rearrangement joins TRBV19 to TRBJ2-3; 8 bases are a match to TRBD1. CDR1 LNHDA and CDR2 SQIVND come from the germline V gene (reference sequence). The V segment lost 3 bases and the J segment 6 bases; nucleotides outside the gene matches: 5. CDR3 size: 14 residues. CDR3 nucleotide sequence: TGTGCCAGTAGTATGCGGACAGGGAGGGATACGCAGTATTTT. Protein product: CASSMRTGRDTQYF.

This clone was counted a single time. This sequence joins TRBV14 and TRBJ1-2; 9 nucleotides align to TRBD1. The CDR3 is 14 amino acids. CDR1 and CDR2 (germline): SGHDN, FVKESK. Unmatched junction bases numbered 6, after V lost 3 bases and J lost 7 bases. The CDR3 region has the DNA TGTGCCAGCAGCCACCCGGGACAGGGACCTGGCTACACCTTC. Protein sequence: CASSHPGQGPGYTF.

This clone was seen only a few times. The chain employs TRBV2 and TRBJ2-7; 9 positions agree with TRBD1. This CDR3 spans 15 amino acids. The trim removed 6 bases at V and 2 bases at J, leaving 8 bases unmatched. Per germline, CDR1 SNHLY and CDR2 FYNNEI. CDR3 in amino acids: CASRPGTGITYEQYF. DNA for the CDR3: TGTGCCAGCAGGCCCGGGACAGGGATTACCTACGAGCAGTACTTC.

The chain joins TRBV30 to TRBJ1-2, with D perhaps matching TRBD1 (6 bases). This CDR3 is built from 18 residues. Per the germline V gene, CDR1 is GTSNPN and CDR2 is SVGIG (reference sequence). Trimming stripped 1 base from V and 1 base from J, with 22 bases between. CDR3 nucleotide sequence: TGTGCCTGGAGTGGAAGGCCGGGACAAAAAGGTCGTAACTATGGCTACACCTTC. It yields the protein CAWSGRPGQKGRNYGYTF.